This TCR beta chain was obtained from a study of T cells in Graves' hyperthyroidism and ophthalmopathy. Points from the study as a whole: In blood, most of the thyroid clonotypes expanded above 0.001 were also present.

TCR beta CDR3 regions were amplified from RNA transcripts. Primed by the HTBI set, a first-round RT-PCR was run on the TCR CDR3. Via MiXCR, TCRdb re-called the multiplex PCR reads, giving one row per CDR3 protein. The sample has hundreds of thousands of distinct CDR3 sequences; approximately 40% are singletons. The study excluded patients with uncontrolled infection, other autoimmune disease, pregnancy or lactation. Each diagnosis was grounded in clinical symptoms, serum thyroxine and TRAb, thyroid ultrasound, and orbital computed tomography. Fresh peripheral blood, 8 to 10 ml, was the source of the PBMCs. As for this clonotype: Its specificity is not known.

The sample was blood. The TCR sequence derives from a woman aged 35 to 49 with Graves' hyperthyroidism.

CDR3 DNA: TGTGCCAGCACTTCTCGACTAGCGGCCAATGAGCAGTTCTTC. It codes for CASTSRLAANEQFF. This chain links TRBV6-5 with TRBJ2-1, with 9 nucleotides matching TRBD2. Germline CDR1 and CDR2: MNHEY and SVGAGI. The CDR3 length is 14 residues. J gave up 6 bases and V 7 bases, and 7 bases lay outside the gene matches.